These T cell receptor beta chains were read from a single sample in a study of cytomegalovirus exposure and HLA in healthy donors. Profiled with immunoSEQ multiplex PCR; TCRdb holds only in-frame clones, not every one. Here the sample spans 70,000 to 95,000 clones, around four fifths being singletons. The sample was PBMCs. These TCRs come from a woman in her late teens or twenties in good health and CMV-seropositive. The CDR3 runs from the conserved cysteine through the conserved F or W. D genes are given only for firm matches. Clone size is not always given. Where it is, it says once, few, many or a class for expanded clones.

clone size: -; V gene: TRBV10-2; D gene: -; J gene: TRBJ1-5; CDR3 protein: CASSEGSEGDSNQPQHF; CDR3 DNA: TGCGCCAGCAGTGAGGGGTCGGAGGGAGATAGCAATCAGCCCCAGCATTTT
clone size: -; V gene: TRBV4-1; D gene: -; J gene: TRBJ2-5; CDR3 protein: CASSQDGQNQETQYF; CDR3 DNA: TGCGCCAGCAGCCAAGATGGACAGAACCAAGAGACCCAGTACTTC
clone size: -; V gene: TRBV4-1; D gene: TRBD2; J gene: TRBJ2-4; CDR3 protein: CASSQDIGGIAKNIQYF; CDR3 DNA: TGCGCCAGCAGCCAAGATATCGGGGGGATAGCCAAAAACATTCAGTACTTC
clone size: -; V gene: TRBV6-1; D gene: -; J gene: TRBJ2-1; CDR3 protein: CASSSGGNEQFF; CDR3 DNA: TGTGCCAGCAGTTCCGGAGGCAATGAGCAGTTCTTC
clone size: -; V gene: TRBV4-1; D gene: TRBD1; J gene: TRBJ1-5; CDR3 protein: CASSQDLRQGGNQPQHF; CDR3 DNA: TGCGCCAGCAGCCAAGACCTAAGACAGGGGGGCAATCAGCCCCAGCATTTT
clone size: once; V gene: TRBV9; D gene: -; J gene: TRBJ2-1; CDR3 protein: CASRGSAYNEQFF; CDR3 DNA: TGTGCCAGCAGGGGGAGTGCCTACAATGAGCAGTTCTTC
clone size: -; V gene: TRBV6-5; D gene: -; J gene: TRBJ1-4; CDR3 protein: CASTGTLNEKLFF; CDR3 DNA: TGTGCCAGCACCGGTACCCTGAATGAAAAACTGTTTTTT
clone size: -; V gene: TRBV5-1; D gene: -; J gene: TRBJ2-5; CDR3 protein: CASSLQGAQETQYF; CDR3 DNA: TGCGCCAGCAGCTTACAGGGTGCCCAAGAGACCCAGTACTTC
clone size: -; V gene: TRBV5-1; D gene: -; J gene: TRBJ2-1; CDR3 protein: CASSLFAAGTYNEQFF; CDR3 DNA: TGCGCCAGCAGCTTGTTTGCGGCTGGCACCTACAATGAGCAGTTCTTC
clone size: -; V gene: TRBV27; D gene: TRBD1; J gene: TRBJ2-7; CDR3 protein: CASRDRVYEQYF; CDR3 DNA: TGTGCCAGCAGGGACAGGGTCTACGAGCAGTACTTC
clone size: -; V gene: TRBV4-1; D gene: TRBD1; J gene: TRBJ1-4; CDR3 protein: CASSQASGGPREKLFF; CDR3 DNA: TGCGCCAGCAGCCAAGCCTCAGGGGGCCCGAGGGAAAAACTGTTTTTT
clone size: -; V gene: TRBV5-1; D gene: TRBD1; J gene: TRBJ1-2; CDR3 protein: CASSQGTGGIYGYTF; CDR3 DNA: TGCGCCAGCAGCCAAGGGACAGGGGGGATCTATGGCTACACCTTC
clone size: -; V gene: TRBV5-6; D gene: -; J gene: TRBJ1-1; CDR3 protein: CASSLAGGGTEAFF; CDR3 DNA: TGTGCCAGCAGCTTGGCCGGGGGGGGGACTGAAGCTTTCTTT
clone size: -; V gene: TRBV5-1; D gene: TRBD2; J gene: TRBJ2-1; CDR3 protein: CASSAVPTSGSPYNEQFF; CDR3 DNA: TGCGCCAGCAGCGCCGTCCCTACTAGCGGGAGCCCCTACAATGAGCAGTTCTTC
clone size: -; V gene: TRBV30; D gene: TRBD2; J gene: TRBJ2-7; CDR3 protein: CAWGQGGRGTSYEQYF; CDR3 DNA: TGTGCCTGGGGCCAGGGTGGGAGGGGCACCTCCTACGAGCAGTACTTC
clone size: -; V gene: TRBV5-1; D gene: TRBD2; J gene: TRBJ2-6; CDR3 protein: CASSFLAGTVFGANVLTF; CDR3 DNA: TGCGCCAGCAGCTTCCTAGCGGGTACAGTCTTTGGGGCCAACGTCCTGACTTTC
clone size: -; V gene: TRBV2; D gene: TRBD2; J gene: TRBJ2-7; CDR3 protein: CASSEVGREGEQYF; CDR3 DNA: TGTGCCAGCAGTGAAGTTGGCAGGGAGGGCGAGCAGTACTTC
clone size: -; V gene: TRBV27; D gene: TRBD1; J gene: TRBJ1-1; CDR3 protein: CASSSQGAVMNTEAFF; CDR3 DNA: TGTGCCAGCAGTTCTCAGGGGGCGGTGATGAACACTGAAGCTTTCTTT
clone size: -; V gene: TRBV2; D gene: -; J gene: TRBJ2-2; CDR3 protein: CASMDRSNTGELFF; CDR3 DNA: TGTGCCAGCATGGACAGATCAAACACCGGGGAGCTGTTTTTT
clone size: -; V gene: TRBV7-9; D gene: TRBD1; J gene: TRBJ2-3; CDR3 protein: CASHRDRGPADTQYF; CDR3 DNA: TGTGCCAGCCACAGGGACAGGGGGCCCGCAGATACGCAGTATTTT
clone size: few; V gene: TRBV7-9; D gene: TRBD1; J gene: TRBJ1-1; CDR3 protein: CASSDNRGFDTEAFF; CDR3 DNA: TGTGCCAGCAGCGACAACAGGGGCTTCGACACTGAAGCTTTCTTT
clone size: -; V gene: TRBV5-4; D gene: -; J gene: TRBJ1-1; CDR3 protein: CASSPRMGDEAFF; CDR3 DNA: TGTGCCAGCAGCCCGCGGATGGGAGACGAAGCTTTCTTT
clone size: -; V gene: TRBV6-6; D gene: TRBD2; J gene: TRBJ2-7; CDR3 protein: CASSCHSGRAFNEQYF; CDR3 DNA: TGTGCCAGCAGTTGTCATAGCGGGAGGGCCTTCAACGAGCAGTACTTC
clone size: -; V gene: TRBV10-2; D gene: -; J gene: TRBJ1-2; CDR3 protein: CASTSGVIQGYTF; CDR3 DNA: TGCGCCAGCACATCGGGGGTGATCCAGGGCTACACCTTC
clone size: -; V gene: TRBV6-5; D gene: TRBD2; J gene: TRBJ2-7; CDR3 protein: CASSYYYGRYEQYF; CDR3 DNA: TGTGCCAGCAGTTACTATTACGGGAGGTACGAGCAGTACTTC
clone size: -; V gene: TRBV6-5; D gene: TRBD1; J gene: TRBJ1-5; CDR3 protein: CASSHGTGKPQHF; CDR3 DNA: TGTGCCAGCAGTCACGGGACAGGGAAGCCCCAGCATTTT
clone size: -; V gene: TRBV6-5; D gene: TRBD1; J gene: TRBJ2-5; CDR3 protein: CASSQTGVGETQYF; CDR3 DNA: TGTGCCAGCAGTCAAACAGGGGTCGGGGAGACCCAGTACTTC